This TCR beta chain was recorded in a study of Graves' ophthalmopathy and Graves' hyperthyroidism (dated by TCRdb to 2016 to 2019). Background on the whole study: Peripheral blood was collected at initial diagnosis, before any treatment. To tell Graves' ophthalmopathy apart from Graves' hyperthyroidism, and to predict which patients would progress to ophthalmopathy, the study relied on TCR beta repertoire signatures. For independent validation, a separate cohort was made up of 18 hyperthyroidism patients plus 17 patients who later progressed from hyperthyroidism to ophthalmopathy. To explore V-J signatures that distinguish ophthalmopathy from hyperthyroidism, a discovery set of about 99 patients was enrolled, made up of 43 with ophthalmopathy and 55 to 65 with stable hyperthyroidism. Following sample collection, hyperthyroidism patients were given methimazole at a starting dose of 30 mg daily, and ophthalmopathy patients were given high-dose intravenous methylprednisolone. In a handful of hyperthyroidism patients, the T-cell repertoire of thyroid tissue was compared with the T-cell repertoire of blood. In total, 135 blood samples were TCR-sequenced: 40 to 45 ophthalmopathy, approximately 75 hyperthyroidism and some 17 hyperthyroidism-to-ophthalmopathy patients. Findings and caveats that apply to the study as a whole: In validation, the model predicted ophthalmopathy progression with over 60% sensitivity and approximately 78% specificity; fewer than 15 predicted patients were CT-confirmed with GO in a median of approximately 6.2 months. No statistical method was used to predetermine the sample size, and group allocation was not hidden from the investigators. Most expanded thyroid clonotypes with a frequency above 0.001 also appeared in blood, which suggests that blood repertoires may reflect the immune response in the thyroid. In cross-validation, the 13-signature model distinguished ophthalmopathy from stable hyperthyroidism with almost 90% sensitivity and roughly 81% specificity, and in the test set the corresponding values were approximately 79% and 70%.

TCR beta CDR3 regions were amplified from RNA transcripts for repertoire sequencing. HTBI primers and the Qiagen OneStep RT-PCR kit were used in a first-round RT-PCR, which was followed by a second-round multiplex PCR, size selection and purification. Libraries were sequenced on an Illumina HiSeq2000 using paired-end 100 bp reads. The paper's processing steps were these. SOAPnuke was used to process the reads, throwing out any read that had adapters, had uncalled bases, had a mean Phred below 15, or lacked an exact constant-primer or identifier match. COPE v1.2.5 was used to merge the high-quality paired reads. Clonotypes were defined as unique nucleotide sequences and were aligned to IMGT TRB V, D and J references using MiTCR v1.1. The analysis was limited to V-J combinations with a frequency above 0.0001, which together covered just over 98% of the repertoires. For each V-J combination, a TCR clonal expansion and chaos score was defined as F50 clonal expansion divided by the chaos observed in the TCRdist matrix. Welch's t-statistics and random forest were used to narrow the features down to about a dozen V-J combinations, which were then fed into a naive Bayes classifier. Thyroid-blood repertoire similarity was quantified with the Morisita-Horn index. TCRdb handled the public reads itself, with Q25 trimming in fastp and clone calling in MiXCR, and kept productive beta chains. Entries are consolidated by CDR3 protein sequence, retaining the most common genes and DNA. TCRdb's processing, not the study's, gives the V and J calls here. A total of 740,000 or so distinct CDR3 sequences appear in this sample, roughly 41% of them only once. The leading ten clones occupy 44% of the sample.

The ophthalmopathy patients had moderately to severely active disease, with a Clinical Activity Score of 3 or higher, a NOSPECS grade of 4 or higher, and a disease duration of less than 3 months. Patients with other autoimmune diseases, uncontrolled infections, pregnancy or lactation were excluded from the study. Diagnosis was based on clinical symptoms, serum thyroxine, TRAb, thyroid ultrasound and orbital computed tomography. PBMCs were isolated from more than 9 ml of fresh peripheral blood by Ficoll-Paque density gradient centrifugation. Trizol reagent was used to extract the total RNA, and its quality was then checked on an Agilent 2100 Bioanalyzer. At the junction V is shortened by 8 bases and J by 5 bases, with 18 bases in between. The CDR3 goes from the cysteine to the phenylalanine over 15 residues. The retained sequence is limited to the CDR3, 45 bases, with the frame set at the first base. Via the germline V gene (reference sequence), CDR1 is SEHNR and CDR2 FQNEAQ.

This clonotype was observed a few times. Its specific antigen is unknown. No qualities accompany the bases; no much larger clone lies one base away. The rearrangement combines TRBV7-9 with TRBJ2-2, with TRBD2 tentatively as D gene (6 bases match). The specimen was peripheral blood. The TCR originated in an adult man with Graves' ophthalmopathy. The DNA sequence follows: TGTGCCAGCCGAATTAGCGAGGCGGGAACCGGGGAGCTGTTTTTT. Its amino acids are CASRISEAGTGELFF.